A selection of T cell receptor beta chains follows, all from one sample in a study of CD4 T cells in relation to SARS-CoV-2 and coronaviruses. TCRdb's copy holds only in-frame clones and misses some; the assay was immunoSEQ multiplex PCR. Of some 40,000 clones in the sample, 70% to 85% are singletons; the top ten hold 6.6%. Their recognized antigens are unknown. The sequenced material came from naive CD4+ T cells from PBMCs, cultured in vitro. The receptors were gathered from an adult with COVID-19. The CDR3 runs from the conserved cysteine through the conserved F or W. The D gene is left open where the match is weak. The listing skips clone size in some rows; elsewhere it reads once, few, many or a size class.

d_call j_call v_call clone_size cdr3_nt cdr3_aa
- TRBJ1-5 TRBV15 - TGTGCCACCAGCATGGAGAGCAATCAGCCCCAGCATTTT CATSMESNQPQHF
TRBD1 TRBJ1-5 TRBV19 - TGTGCCAGTAGTCCGGACAGGAACAATCAGCCCCAGCATTTT CASSPDRNNQPQHF
- TRBJ2-3 TRBV7-9 - TGTGCCAGCAGCTCCCCCTTCAAGGATACGCAGTATTTT CASSSPFKDTQYF
- TRBJ2-5 TRBV19 - TGTGCCAGTAGTATAGGAAGACGCAGGTCGGCCCAAGAGACCCAGTACTTC CASSIGRRRSAQETQYF
- TRBJ2-2 TRBV5-1 - TGCGCCAGCAGCTTGGCTGTCGGGGAGCTGTTTTTT CASSLAVGELFF
- TRBJ2-7 TRBV18 - TGTGCCAGCTCACCACCGTCCCCGAGATCCTACGAGCAGTACTTC CASSPPSPRSYEQYF
TRBD2 TRBJ2-2 TRBV7-2 - TGTGCCAGCAGCTGGACTAGTTTGGCCGGGGAGCTGTTTTTT CASSWTSLAGELFF
TRBD2 TRBJ2-2 TRBV5-4 - TGTGCCAGCAGCTCGACTAGCGGGAGACACACCGGGGAGCTGTTTTTT CASSSTSGRHTGELFF
- TRBJ2-7 TRBV5-4 - TGTGCCAGCAGCCACGGGGGCGGATACGAGCAGTACTTC CASSHGGGYEQYF
- TRBJ2-7 TRBV29-1 - TGCAGCGTTGAAGTTTCATCAGAGGGCCCAGCGACGGACGAGCAGTACTTC CSVEVSSEGPATDEQYF
- TRBJ1-5 TRBV5-5 - TGTGCCAGCAGCTTGGAATACGGGGCCGTATGGAGGCAGCCCCAGCATTTT CASSLEYGAVWRQPQHF
- TRBJ1-3 TRBV11-2 - TGTGCCAGCAGCCAGGACGGAAACACCATATATTTT CASSQDGNTIYF
- TRBJ2-5 TRBV30 once TGTGCCTGGAGTCTGCCTTATCCTTGGGAGACCCAGTACTTC CAWSLPYPWETQYF
- TRBJ2-1 TRBV7-9 - TGTGCCAGCAGCTTAGAAGCTAGGGGTGGCTACAATGAGCAGTTCTTC CASSLEARGGYNEQFF
- TRBJ1-1 TRBV7-8 - TGTGCCAGCAGCACTGGGAGCTATGGTCGGGACACTGAAGCTTTCTTT CASSTGSYGRDTEAFF
- TRBJ2-4 TRBV2 - TGTGCCAGCACGGAACGCCCAGCCAAAAACATTCAGTACTTC CASTERPAKNIQYF
- TRBJ1-2 TRBV6-1 few TGTGCCAGCAGTGAAGAGGCGGGGTACGGCTATGGCTACACCTTC CASSEEAGYGYGYTF
- TRBJ2-7 TRBV18 few TGTGCCAGCTCACCACAAGGGGGTGGCGAGCAGTACTTC CASSPQGGGEQYF
TRBD1 TRBJ1-1 TRBV16 once TGTGCCAGCAGCCAATCCGTCGGGACAGGGGAAGGCCGAGGAGCTTTCTTT CASSQSVGTGEGRGAFF
- TRBJ1-2 TRBV3-1/TRBV3-2 - TGTGCCAGCAGCCAAGATATTACGGGGGGCGGCTATGGCTACACCTTC CASSQDITGGGYGYTF
- TRBJ2-5 TRBV7-3 - TGTGCCAGCAGCCCCCAACGGGGAGAGACCCAGTACTTC CASSPQRGETQYF
TRBD2 TRBJ2-3 TRBV6-5 - TGTGCCAGCAGTCGTCTAGCGGGTAGCACAGATACGCAGTATTTT CASSRLAGSTDTQYF
- TRBJ2-5 TRBV7-3 - TGTGCCAGCAGCTTATCGGCAGCCCAAGAGACCCAGTACTTC CASSLSAAQETQYF
TRBD1 TRBJ2-6 TRBV30 - TGTGCCGGGCGACAGGGGGGTTCTGGGGCCAACGTCCTGACTTTC CAGRQGGSGANVLTF
- TRBJ1-6 TRBV7-8 - TGTGCCAGCAGCGCCTGGGGACCCCGGGAGTATAATTCACCCCTCCACTTT CASSAWGPREYNSPLHF
TRBD1 TRBJ1-4 TRBV6-1 few TGTGCCAGCAGTGGACCGGGGACAGCGACACAGGGAAAACTGTTTTTT CASSGPGTATQGKLFF
- TRBJ2-2 TRBV7-9 once TGTGCCAGCAGCCTAGCCCGGGACGGTCACGGGGAGCTGTTTTTT CASSLARDGHGELFF
- TRBJ2-2 TRBV4-1 - TGCGCCAGCAGCCCACGGGCGGATCTCACCGGGGAGCTGTTTTTT CASSPRADLTGELFF
TRBD1 TRBJ2-7 TRBV30 - TGTGCCTGGAGTGCTACCCGACAGGGGGTCCCCTACGAGCAGTACTTC CAWSATRQGVPYEQYF
- TRBJ2-3 TRBV6-5 - TGTGCCAGCTCAACAGGGTCCATAGATACGCAGTATTTT CASSTGSIDTQYF
- TRBJ1-4 TRBV5-1 once TGCGCCAGCAGCTTGCTGGGTAACGGTGAAAAACTGTTTTTT CASSLLGNGEKLFF
TRBD1 TRBJ1-5 TRBV2 - TGTGCCAGCAAGCGGGACAGGGTCTTTGATCAGCCCCAGCATTTT CASKRDRVFDQPQHF
- TRBJ2-1 TRBV13 - TGTGCCAGCAGCCCCCCCAGGGGCCCCGTACTAGTCCCCAATGAGCAGTTCTTC CASSPPRGPVLVPNEQFF
- TRBJ2-1 TRBV6-5 - TGTGCCATCAGCGAGACATGGGAAACATACAATGAGCAGTTCTTC CAISETWETYNEQFF
- TRBJ2-7 TRBV29-1 - TGCAGCGTCGCATTTTCGGGGAACTCCTACGAGCAGTACTTC CSVAFSGNSYEQYF
TRBD2 TRBJ2-1 TRBV2 - TGTGCCAGCACAGGACTAGCGGGAGCATCGGGGAATGAGCAGTTCTTC CASTGLAGASGNEQFF
TRBD1 TRBJ2-3 TRBV6-1 - TGTGCCAGCAGTGAGGGACAGGGGGCAGATACGCAGTATTTT CASSEGQGADTQYF
- TRBJ1-5 TRBV6-6 - TGTGCCAGCACTGGTCCTCCGCTGGGCAATCAGCCCCAGCATTTT CASTGPPLGNQPQHF
TRBD2 TRBJ2-1 TRBV7-9 - TGTGCCAGCAGCTACCCCGGGACTAGGGTTTTACGTGAGCAGTTCTTC CASSYPGTRVLREQFF
- TRBJ1-5 TRBV5-1 - TGCGCCAGCAGCTTGTTTACGGGATCGGATCAGCCCCAGCATTTT CASSLFTGSDQPQHF
- TRBJ2-7 TRBV5-1 - TGCGCCAGCAGCTTCCGGGAGAGGGCAACCGAGCAGTACTTC CASSFRERATEQYF
TRBD1 TRBJ1-1 TRBV15 once TGTGCCACCAGCACCCGACAGGGGGCGAGAACTGAAGCTTTCTTT CATSTRQGARTEAFF
TRBD2 TRBJ2-3 TRBV19 - TGTGCCAGTAGCCGGACTAGCGCCACAGATACGCAGTATTTT CASSRTSATDTQYF
- TRBJ1-2 TRBV6-2/TRBV6-3 - TGTGCCAGCAGTCAGGCCGGGACAATTGGGGGCTACACCTTC CASSQAGTIGGYTF
- TRBJ2-3 TRBV30 - TGTGCCTGGAGAACGGGGAACACAGATACGCAGTATTTT CAWRTGNTDTQYF
TRBD1 TRBJ1-5 TRBV6-1 - TGTGCCAGCAGTGTGTCGACCGGGACAGGTAATCAGCCCCAGCATTTT CASSVSTGTGNQPQHF
TRBD2 TRBJ2-3 TRBV5-4 - TGTGCCAGCAGCTTGGGACTAGCGGGAGCCAACACAGATACGCAGTATTTT CASSLGLAGANTDTQYF
- TRBJ1-2 TRBV18 - TGTGCCAGCTCACCAGGAGGGCTAAACTATGGCTACACCTTC CASSPGGLNYGYTF
- TRBJ2-5 TRBV11-2 - TGTGCCAGCAGCTTAGTAGATAGGTACGAGACCCAGTACTTC CASSLVDRYETQYF
- TRBJ2-5 TRBV28 - TGTGCCAGCAGTTTAGGACGCGGAGGGTTGGAAGAGACCCAGTACTTC CASSLGRGGLEETQYF
- TRBJ2-1 TRBV3-1/TRBV3-2 - TGTGCCAGCAGCCAGCTGGGACTTTTGGATGAGCAGTTCTTC CASSQLGLLDEQFF
TRBD2 TRBJ2-3 TRBV10-3 - TGTGCCATCAGGTCCGGTAGCGGGGGCACAGATACGCAGTATTTT CAIRSGSGGTDTQYF
- TRBJ2-3 TRBV10-1 - TGCGCCAGCAGTGATAATTTGGGGTCCCGCACAGATACGCAGTATTTT CASSDNLGSRTDTQYF
- TRBJ2-1 TRBV7-3 - TGTGCCAGCACCTTACCGCCTTACAATGAGCAGTTCTTC CASTLPPYNEQFF
TRBD2 TRBJ2-3 TRBV28 - TGTGCCAGCAGTTCGTGGACTAGCGGGAGGTTGTATACGCAGTATTTT CASSSWTSGRLYTQYF
- TRBJ2-1 TRBV13 - TGTGCCAGCAGCTTCGGGCGCCATGAGCAGTTCTTC CASSFGRHEQFF
- TRBJ2-7 TRBV10-3 once TGTGCCATCATATGGAGTCTCGCCTACGAGCAGTACTTC CAIIWSLAYEQYF
- TRBJ1-5 TRBV20-1 - TGCAGTGCTAGTTGGGGTAGACAGGAAAATAGCAATCAGCCCCAGCATTTT CSASWGRQENSNQPQHF
- TRBJ2-1 TRBV4-2 - TGTGCCAGCAGCCAAGAGGCGACATCCGGGTCCTACAATGAGCAGTTCTTC CASSQEATSGSYNEQFF